The TCR beta chain described here comes from a study of blood T cells in healthy people across ages. Study-wide results and limits: PBMCs left unsorted prevented a conclusive naive versus antigen-experienced comparison.

A second PCR of about 7 to 12 cycles used a sample-barcoded 5' primer and a J-beta primer mix. TCRdb independently ran MiXCR on the 5' RACE reads; one entry per CDR3 protein. The sample lists fewer than 1 million distinct CDR3 sequences, approximately 48% seen once, with under 20% in the top ten. CDR3 length: 14 residues. Regarding this clonotype: Antigen unknown.

This TCR came from a man aged 55 to 70 in good health. Sequenced sample: blood. The chain couples TRBV12-3 or TRBV12-4 to TRBJ2-4, with TRBD1 as a possible D gene (6 bases). The J call may be in error: the DNA end matches TRBJ2-7 better. CDR3 DNA: TGTGCCAGCAACCAAGACAGGACCTTCGCCGAGCAGTACTTC. As protein: CASNQDRTFAEQYF.